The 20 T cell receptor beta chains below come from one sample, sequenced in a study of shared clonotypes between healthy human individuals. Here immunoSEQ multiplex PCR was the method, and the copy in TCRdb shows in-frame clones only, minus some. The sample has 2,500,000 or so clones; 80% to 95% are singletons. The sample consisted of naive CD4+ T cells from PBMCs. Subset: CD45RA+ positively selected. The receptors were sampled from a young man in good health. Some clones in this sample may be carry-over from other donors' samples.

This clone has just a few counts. CDR3 nucleotides: TGCGCCAGCAGCGACCAGGGGTCGGGGGAAAAACTGTTTTTT. Its protein product is CASSDQGSGEKLFF. The V call is TRBV5-1, the J call TRBJ1-4; perhaps TRBD1 as D (6 bases). V lost 4 bases and J 8 bases, leaving 15 bases between the germline ends. CDR1 and CDR2 (germline): SGHRS, YFSETQ. The CDR3 is 14 residues long.

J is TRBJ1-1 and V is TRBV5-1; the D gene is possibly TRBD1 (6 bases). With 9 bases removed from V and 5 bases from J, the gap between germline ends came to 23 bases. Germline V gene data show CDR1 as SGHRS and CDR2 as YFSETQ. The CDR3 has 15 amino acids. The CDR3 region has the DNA TGCGCCACCAGTAGGGGGGGTCGCCCGGAGACTGAAGCTTTCTTT. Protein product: CATSRGGRPETEAFF.

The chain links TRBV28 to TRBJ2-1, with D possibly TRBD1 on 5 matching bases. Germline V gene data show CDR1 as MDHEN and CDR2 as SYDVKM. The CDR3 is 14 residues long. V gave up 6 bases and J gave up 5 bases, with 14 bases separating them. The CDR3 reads CASRWGLGDNEQFF. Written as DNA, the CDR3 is TGTGCCAGCAGATGGGGCCTAGGGGACAATGAGCAGTTCTTC.

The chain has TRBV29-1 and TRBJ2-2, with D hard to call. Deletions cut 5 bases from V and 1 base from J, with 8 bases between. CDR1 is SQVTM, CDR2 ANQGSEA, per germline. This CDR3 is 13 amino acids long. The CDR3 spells CSVKNRNTGELFF. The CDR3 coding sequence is TGCAGCGTTAAGAACAGGAACACCGGGGAGCTGTTTTTT.

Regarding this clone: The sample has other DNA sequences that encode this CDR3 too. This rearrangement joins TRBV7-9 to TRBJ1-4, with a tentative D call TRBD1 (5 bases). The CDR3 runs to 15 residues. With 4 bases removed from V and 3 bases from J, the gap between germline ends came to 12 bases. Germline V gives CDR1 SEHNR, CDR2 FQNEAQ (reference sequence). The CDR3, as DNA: TGTGCCAGCAGCTCTCCGGGGCGGGCTAATGAAAAACTGTTTTTT. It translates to CASSSPGRANEKLFF. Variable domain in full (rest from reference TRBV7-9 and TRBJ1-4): DTGVSQNPRHKITKRGQNVTFRCDPISEHNRLYWYRQTLGQGPEFLTYFQNEAQLEKSRLLSDRFSAERPKGSFSTLEIQRTEQGDSAMYLCASSSPGRANEKLFFGSGTQLSVL.

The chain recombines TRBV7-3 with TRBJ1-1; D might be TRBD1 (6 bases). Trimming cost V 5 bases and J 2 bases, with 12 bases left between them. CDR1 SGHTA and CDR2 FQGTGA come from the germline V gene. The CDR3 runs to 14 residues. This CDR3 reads CASSPNRDNTEAFF. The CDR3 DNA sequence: TGTGCCAGCAGCCCCAACAGGGACAACACTGAAGCTTTCTTT.

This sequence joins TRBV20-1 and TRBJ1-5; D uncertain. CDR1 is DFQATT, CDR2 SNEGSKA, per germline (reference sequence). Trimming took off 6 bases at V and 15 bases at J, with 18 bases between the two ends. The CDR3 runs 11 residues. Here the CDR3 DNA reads TGCAGTGCCACGGACCGGGAAGTTATGCATTTT. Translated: CSATDREVMHF.

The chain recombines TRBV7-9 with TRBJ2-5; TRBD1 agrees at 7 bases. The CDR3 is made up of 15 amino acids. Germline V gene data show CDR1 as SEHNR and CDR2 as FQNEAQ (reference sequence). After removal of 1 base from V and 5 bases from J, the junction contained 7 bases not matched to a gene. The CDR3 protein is CASSLEGASGETQYF. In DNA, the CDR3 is TGTGCCAGCAGCTTAGAGGGGGCGAGTGGGGAGACCCAGTACTTC. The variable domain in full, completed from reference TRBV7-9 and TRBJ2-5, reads DTGVSQNPRHKITKRGQNVTFRCDPISEHNRLYWYRQTLGQGPEFLTYFQNEAQLEKSRLLSDRFSAERPKGSFSTLEIQRTEQGDSAMYLCASSLEGASGETQYFGPGTRLLVL.

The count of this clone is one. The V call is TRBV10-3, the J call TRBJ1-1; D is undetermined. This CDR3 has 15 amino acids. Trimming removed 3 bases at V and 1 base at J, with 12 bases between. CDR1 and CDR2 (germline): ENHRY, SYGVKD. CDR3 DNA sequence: TGTGCCATCAGTGATTTTAGGAACAAGAACACTGAAGCTTTCTTT. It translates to CAISDFRNKNTEAFF.

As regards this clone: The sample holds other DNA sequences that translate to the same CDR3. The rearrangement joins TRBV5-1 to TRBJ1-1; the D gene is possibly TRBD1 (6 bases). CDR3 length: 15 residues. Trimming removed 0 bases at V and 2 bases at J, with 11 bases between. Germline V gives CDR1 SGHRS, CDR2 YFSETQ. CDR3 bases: TGCGCCAGCAGCTTGGCCGGACAGATAAACACTGAAGCTTTCTTT. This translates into CASSLAGQINTEAFF.

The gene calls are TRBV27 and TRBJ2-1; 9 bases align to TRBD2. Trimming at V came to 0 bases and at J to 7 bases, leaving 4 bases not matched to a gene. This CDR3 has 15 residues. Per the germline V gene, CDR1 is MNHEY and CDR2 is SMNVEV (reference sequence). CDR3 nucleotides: TGTGCCAGCAGTTTATCGAGCGGGAGGAGTAATGAGCAGTTCTTC. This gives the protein CASSLSSGRSNEQFF.

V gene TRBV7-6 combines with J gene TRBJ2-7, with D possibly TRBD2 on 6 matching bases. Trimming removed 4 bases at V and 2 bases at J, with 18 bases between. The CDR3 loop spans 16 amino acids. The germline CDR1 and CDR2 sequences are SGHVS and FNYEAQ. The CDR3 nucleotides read TGTGCCAGCAGCTCCCCGGGGATTAGCGGTGCCTACGAGCAGTACTTC. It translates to CASSSPGISGAYEQYF.

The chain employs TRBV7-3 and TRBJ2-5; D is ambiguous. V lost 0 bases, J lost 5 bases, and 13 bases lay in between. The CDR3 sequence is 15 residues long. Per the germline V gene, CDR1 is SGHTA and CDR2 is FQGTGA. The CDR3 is CASSLTWNAGETQYF. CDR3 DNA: TGTGCCAGCAGCTTAACGTGGAACGCCGGGGAGACCCAGTACTTC.

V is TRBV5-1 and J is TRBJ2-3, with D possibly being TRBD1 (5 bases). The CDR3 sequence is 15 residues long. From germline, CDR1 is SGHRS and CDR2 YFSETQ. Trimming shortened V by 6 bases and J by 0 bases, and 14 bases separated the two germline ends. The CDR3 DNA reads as TGCGCCAGCATCCCGGGCCGACAGAGCACAGATACGCAGTATTTT. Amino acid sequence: CASIPGRQSTDTQYF.

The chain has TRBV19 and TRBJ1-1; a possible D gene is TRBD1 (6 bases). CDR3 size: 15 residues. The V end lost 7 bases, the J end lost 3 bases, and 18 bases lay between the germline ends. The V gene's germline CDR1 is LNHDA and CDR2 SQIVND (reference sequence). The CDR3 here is CASTQGNGRYTEAFF. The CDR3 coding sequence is TGTGCCAGTACCCAGGGGAACGGTCGTTACACTGAAGCTTTCTTT.

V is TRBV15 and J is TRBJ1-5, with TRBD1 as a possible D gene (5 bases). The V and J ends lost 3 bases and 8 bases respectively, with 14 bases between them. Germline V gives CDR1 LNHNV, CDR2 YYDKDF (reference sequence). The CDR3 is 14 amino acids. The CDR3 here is CATSRYPGGEPQHF. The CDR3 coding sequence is TGTGCCACCAGCAGGTACCCAGGAGGGGAGCCCCAGCATTTT. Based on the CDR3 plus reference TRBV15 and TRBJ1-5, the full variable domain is DAMVIQNPRYQVTQFGKPVTLSCSQTLNHNVMYWYQQKSSQAPKLLFHYYDKDFNNEADTPDNFQSRRPNTSFCFLDIRSPGLGDTAMYLCATSRYPGGEPQHFGDGTRLSIL.

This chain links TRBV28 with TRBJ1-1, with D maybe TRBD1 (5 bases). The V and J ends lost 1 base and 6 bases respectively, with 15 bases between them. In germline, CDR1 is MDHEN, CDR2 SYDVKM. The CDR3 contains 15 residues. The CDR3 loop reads CASSLSSQGRPEAFF. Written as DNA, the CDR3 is TGTGCCAGCAGTTTATCCAGCCAGGGACGGCCTGAAGCTTTCTTT. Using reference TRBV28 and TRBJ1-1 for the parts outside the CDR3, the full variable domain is DVKVTQSSRYLVKRTGEKVFLECVQDMDHENMFWYRQDPGLGLRLIYFSYDVKMKEKGDIPEGYSVSREKKERFSLILESASTNQTSMYLCASSLSSQGRPEAFFGQGTRLTVV.

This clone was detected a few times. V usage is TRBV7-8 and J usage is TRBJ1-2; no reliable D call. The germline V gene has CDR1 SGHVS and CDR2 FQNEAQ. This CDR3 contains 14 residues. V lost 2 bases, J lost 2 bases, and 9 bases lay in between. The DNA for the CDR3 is TGTGCCAGCAGCTTAAGTCCAGCCAACTATGGCTACACCTTC. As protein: CASSLSPANYGYTF.

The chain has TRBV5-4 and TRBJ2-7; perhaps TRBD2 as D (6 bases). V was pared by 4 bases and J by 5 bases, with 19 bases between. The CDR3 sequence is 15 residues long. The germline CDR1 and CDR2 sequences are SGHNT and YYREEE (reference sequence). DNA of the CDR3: TGTGCCAGCAGCCCCCCCGGGGCGGGGACCAACGAGCAGTACTTC. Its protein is CASSPPGAGTNEQYF.

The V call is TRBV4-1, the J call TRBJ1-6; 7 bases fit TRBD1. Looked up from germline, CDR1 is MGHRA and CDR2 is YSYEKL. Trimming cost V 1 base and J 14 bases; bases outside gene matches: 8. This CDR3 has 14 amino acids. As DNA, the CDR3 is TGCGCCAGCAGCCAAGTGCCGGGACAGCCTTCCCTCCACTTT. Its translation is CASSQVPGQPSLHF.